One T cell receptor beta chain is described in this entry. The antigen is not known. The data originate from a study of shared clonotypes between healthy human individuals. Study information: Researchers assigned three CD4 naive, three CD4 memory, two CD8 naive and one CD8 memory plate to each donor. The study, taken as a whole, reports: Larger richness was generally estimated for naive than memory subsets.

Some clones are missing from TCRdb's copy, which holds only in-frame ones; the method was immunoSEQ multiplex PCR. The sample has 2.5 million or so clones; approximately 94% are singletons. Per the germline V gene, CDR1 is MNHNY and CDR2 is SVGAGI (reference sequence). V was shortened by 4 bases and J by 0 bases, with 13 bases between the two germline ends. The length of the CDR3 is 16 residues. The chain joins TRBV6-6 to TRBJ2-4; D gene ambiguous. The receptor's source is a man younger than 35 in good health. Sequencing used naive CD4+ T cells sorted from blood. Subset noted: CD45RA+ positively selected. The CDR3 sequence is CASSFFSQLAKNIQYF. The CDR3 bases are TGTGCCAGCAGTTTCTTCAGCCAACTAGCCAAAAACATTCAGTACTTC.